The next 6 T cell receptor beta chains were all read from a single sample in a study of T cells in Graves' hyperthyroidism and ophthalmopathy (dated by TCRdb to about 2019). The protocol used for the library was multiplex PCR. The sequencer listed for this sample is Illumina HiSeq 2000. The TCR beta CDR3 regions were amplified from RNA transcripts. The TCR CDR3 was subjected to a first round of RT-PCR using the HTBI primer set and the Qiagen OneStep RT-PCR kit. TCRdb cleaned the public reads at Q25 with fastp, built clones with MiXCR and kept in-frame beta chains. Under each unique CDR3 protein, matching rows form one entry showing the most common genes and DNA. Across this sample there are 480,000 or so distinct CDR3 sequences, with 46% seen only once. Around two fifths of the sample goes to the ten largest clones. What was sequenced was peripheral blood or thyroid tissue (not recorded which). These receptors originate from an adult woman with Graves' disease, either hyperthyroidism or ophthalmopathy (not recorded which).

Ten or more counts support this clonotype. The CDR3 loop reads CASSFVALAGGPWEEQYF. In nucleotides, the CDR3 is TGTGCCAGCAGCTTTGTAGCACTAGCGGGAGGGCCGTGGGAAGAGCAGTACTTC. This rearrangement joins TRBV7-9 to TRBJ2-7; 13 bases line up with TRBD2. Germline trimming cut 3 bases from V and 7 bases from J; bases unmatched to any gene: 15. The germline CDR1 and CDR2 sequences are SEHNR and FQNEAQ (reference sequence). The CDR3 is 18 amino acids.

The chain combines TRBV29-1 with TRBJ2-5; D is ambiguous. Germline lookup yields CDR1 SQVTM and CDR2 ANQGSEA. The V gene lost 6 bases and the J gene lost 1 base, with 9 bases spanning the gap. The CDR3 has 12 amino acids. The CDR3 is CSVVAFQETQYF. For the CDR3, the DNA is TGCAGCGTGGTGGCGTTCCAAGAGACCCAGTACTTC.

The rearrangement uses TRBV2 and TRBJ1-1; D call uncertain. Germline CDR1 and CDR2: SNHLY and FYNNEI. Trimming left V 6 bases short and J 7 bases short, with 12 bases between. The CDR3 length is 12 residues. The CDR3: CASRLGGSEAFF. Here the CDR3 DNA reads TGTGCCAGCAGACTAGGCGGGAGTGAAGCTTTCTTT.

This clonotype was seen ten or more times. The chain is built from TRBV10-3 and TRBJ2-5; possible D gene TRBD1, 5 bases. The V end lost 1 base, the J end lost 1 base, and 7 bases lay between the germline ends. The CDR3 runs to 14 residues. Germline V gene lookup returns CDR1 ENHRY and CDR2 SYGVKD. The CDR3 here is CAISEWGSQETQYF. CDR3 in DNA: TGTGCCATCAGTGAGTGGGGCAGCCAAGAGACCCAGTACTTC.

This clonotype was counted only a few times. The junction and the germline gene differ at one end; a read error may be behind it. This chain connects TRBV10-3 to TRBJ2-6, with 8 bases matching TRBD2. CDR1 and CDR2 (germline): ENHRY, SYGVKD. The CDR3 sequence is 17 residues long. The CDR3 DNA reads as TGTGCCAGCAGTGTAAGCCCGGGAGGGTCTGGGGCCAACGTCCTGACTTTC. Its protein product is CASSVSPGGSGANVLTF.

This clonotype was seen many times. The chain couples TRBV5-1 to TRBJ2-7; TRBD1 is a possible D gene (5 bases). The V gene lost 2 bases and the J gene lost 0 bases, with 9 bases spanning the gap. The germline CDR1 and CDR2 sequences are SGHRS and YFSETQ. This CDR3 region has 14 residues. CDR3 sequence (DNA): TGCGCCAGCAGCTTACAGGAGATCTCCTACGAGCAGTACTTC. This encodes CASSLQEISYEQYF.